This T cell receptor beta chain is from a study of T cell repertoires in cytomegalovirus infection. Overall study: Evidence of both CMV infection and a matching HLA type came from public TCR beta signatures.

This clonotype was found a few times. Its antigen is undetermined. The study, taken as a whole, reports: Within the response measured ex vivo, HLA-C-restricted CMV-specific TCR beta clonotypes were dominant.

The V end was cut by 5 bases, the J end by 1 base, with 13 bases between. The germline gives CDR1 SEHNR, CDR2 FQNEAQ (reference sequence). The CDR3 has 15 residues. TCRdb re-derived calls from the reads in MiXCR, one entry per CDR3 protein. The sample holds around 900,000 distinct CDR3 sequences; under 40% are singletons and the top ten take around an eighth. This TCR derives from a human donor in good health (CMV status not recorded). Some clones in this sample may be carry-over from other donors' samples. This chain connects TRBV7-9 to TRBJ2-3; possibly TRBD1 for D (6 bases). The sequences come from cultured CD8+ T cells from PBMCs, collected from culture after CMV antigen stimulation. CDR3 in amino acids: CASSGEDRGTDTQYF. CDR3 coding DNA: TGTGCCAGCAGCGGAGAGGACAGAGGCACAGATACGCAGTATTTT.